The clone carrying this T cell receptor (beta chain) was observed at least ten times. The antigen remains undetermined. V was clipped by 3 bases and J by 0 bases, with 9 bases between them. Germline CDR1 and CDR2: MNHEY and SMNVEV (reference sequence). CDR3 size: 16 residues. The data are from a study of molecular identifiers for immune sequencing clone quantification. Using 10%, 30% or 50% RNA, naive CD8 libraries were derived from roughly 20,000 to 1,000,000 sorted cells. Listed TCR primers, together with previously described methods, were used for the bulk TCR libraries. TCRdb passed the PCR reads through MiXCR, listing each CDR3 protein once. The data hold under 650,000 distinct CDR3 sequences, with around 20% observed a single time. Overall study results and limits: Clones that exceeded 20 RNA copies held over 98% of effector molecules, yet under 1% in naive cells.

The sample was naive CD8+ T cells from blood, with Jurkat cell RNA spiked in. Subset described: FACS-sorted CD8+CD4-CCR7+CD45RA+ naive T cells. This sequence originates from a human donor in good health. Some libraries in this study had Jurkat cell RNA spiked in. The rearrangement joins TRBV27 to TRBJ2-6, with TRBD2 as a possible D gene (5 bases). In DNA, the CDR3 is TGTGCCAGCAGTTTCGGGGTCTACTCTGGGGCCAACGTCCTGACTTTC. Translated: CASSFGVYSGANVLTF.